Shown below are 19 T cell receptor beta chains from a single sample sequenced in a study of blood T cell repertoires in COVID-19. This table comes from immunoSEQ multiplex PCR, and its TCRdb copy is limited to in-frame clones, with some not included. Of 160,000 or so clones listed, 80% were seen once; the top ten hold less than 4%. Sequences were obtained from PBMCs or T cells enriched from blood (not recorded which). The receptors were gathered from a woman aged 55-75 years who had recovered from COVID-19.

The chain has TRBV3-1 (or the pseudogene TRBV3-2) and TRBJ2-1; 11 bases align to TRBD1. Germline V gene sequence: CDR1 LGHDT, CDR2 YNNKEL (reference sequence). The CDR3 is 14 amino acids. The ends lost 4 bases at V and 6 bases at J; junction bases unmatched: 2. Written as DNA, the CDR3 is TGTGCCAGCAGCCGGGGGACAGGGGGCAATGAGCAGTTCTTC. It specifies CASSRGTGGNEQFF.

This clone was seen more than once but under ten times. The chain combines TRBV7-9 with TRBJ2-2, with D uncertain. V was clipped by 4 bases and J by 0 bases, with 12 bases between them. This CDR3 is 16 amino acids long. The germline V gene has CDR1 SEHNR and CDR2 FQNEAQ (reference sequence). As DNA, the CDR3 is TGTGCCAGCAGCTCAAGCGAAAGATCGAACACCGGGGAGCTGTTTTTT. This codes for CASSSSERSNTGELFF.

The chain uses TRBV2 and TRBJ1-2, with D possibly TRBD1 on 5 matching bases. Trimming shortened V by 7 bases and J by 8 bases, and 17 bases separated the two germline ends. CDR1 and CDR2 (germline): SNHLY, FYNNEI. This CDR3 spans 13 amino acids. The CDR3 coding sequence is TGTGCCAGCAAGCTCAATGGGGCCGGAGGCTACACCTTC. It encodes CASKLNGAGGYTF.

The V and J genes are TRBV10-3 and TRBJ1-1; 9 bases align to TRBD1. The CDR3 is made up of 15 amino acids. Germline V gene sequence: CDR1 ENHRY, CDR2 SYGVKD. V trimming: 3 bases; J trimming: 1 base; junction bases outside the gene matches: 3. The CDR3 region has the DNA TGTGCCATCAGTGACCCGGGACAGGGGAACACTGAAGCTTTCTTT. Its translation is CAISDPGQGNTEAFF.

The chain is built from TRBV6-1 and TRBJ2-7, with TRBD2 matching 7 bases. CDR1 and CDR2 (germline): MNHNS, SASEGT. There are 15 residues in the CDR3. Germline trimming cut 3 bases from V and 2 bases from J; bases unmatched to any gene: 7. The CDR3 spells CASSERLGRAYEQYF. The CDR3 bases are TGTGCCAGCAGTGAGCGACTGGGGAGGGCCTACGAGCAGTACTTC.

This rearrangement joins TRBV5-5 to TRBJ2-7; 7 bases line up with TRBD1. With V trimmed by 0 bases and J by 2 bases, 8 bases remained unmatched. Germline values: CDR1 SGHKS, CDR2 YYEKEE (reference sequence). CDR3 length: 16 residues. Here the CDR3 DNA reads TGTGCCAGCAGCTTGGTCCTCAGGGGGTCCACCTACGAGCAGTACTTC. This encodes CASSLVLRGSTYEQYF. The full variable domain, in which reference TRBV5-5 and TRBJ2-7 provide the parts outside the CDR3, is DAGVTQSPTHLIKTRGQQVTLRCSPISGHKSVSWYQQVLGQGPQFIFQYYEKEERGRGNFPDRFSARQFPNYSSELNVNALLLGDSALYLCASSLVLRGSTYEQYFGPGTRLTVT.

The chain has TRBV6-1 and TRBJ1-3; D is undetermined. V gave up 0 bases and J gave up 4 bases, with 4 bases separating them. Germline V CDR1 and CDR2: MNHNS, SASEGT. The CDR3 is 13 residues long. The DNA of the CDR3 is TGTGCCAGCAGTGAAGCACAGGGAAACACCATATATTTT. This sequence encodes CASSEAQGNTIYF.

This clone occurred once. An end of the junction does not agree with germline; a read error may underlie this. J is TRBJ1-1 and V is TRBV2; no definite D call. The CDR3 spans 15 residues. Germline V gives CDR1 SNHLY, CDR2 FYNNEI. CDR3 residues: CASSEGFLEGTEAFF. The DNA of the CDR3 is TGTGCCAGCAGCGAAGGGTTCCTGGAGGGCACTGAAGCTTTCTTT.

CDR3 sequence (DNA): TGTGCCAGCAGCCAAAGTCCGGGATTGGGTGAAAAACTGTTTTTT. This translates into CASSQSPGLGEKLFF. The chain links TRBV14 to TRBJ1-4; the D is unclear. This CDR3 is built from 15 residues. Trimming took 2 bases from V and 7 from J, leaving 14 bases between them. Germline-derived CDR1 and CDR2 are SGHDN and FVKESK.

The chain joins TRBV3-1 (or the pseudogene TRBV3-2) to TRBJ2-3; possibly TRBD2 for D (6 bases). The germline V gene encodes CDR1 LGHDT and CDR2 YNNKEL (reference sequence). Trimming cost V 6 bases and J 0 bases, with 13 bases left between them. The CDR3 extends over 15 amino acids. The CDR3 coding sequence is TGTGCCAGCAGTCCAGCCGGGAGAAGCACAGATACGCAGTATTTT. Protein: CASSPAGRSTDTQYF.

The V gene is TRBV7-6, the J gene TRBJ2-2; 9 bases match TRBD2. The CDR3 has 13 amino acids. The J segment lost 8 bases and the V segment lost 2 bases, leaving 0 bases of the junction unmatched. Germline assignment: CDR1 SGHVS and CDR2 FNYEAQ. In nucleotides, the CDR3 is TGTGCCAGCAGCTTACTAGCGGGGGGGGAGCTGTTTTTT. This codes for CASSLLAGGELFF.

V and J are TRBV13 and TRBJ2-3; 10 bases align to TRBD2. In germline, CDR1 is PRHDT, CDR2 FYEKMQ (reference sequence). The CDR3 is 17 residues long. Trimming took 1 base from V and 0 from J; bases not matched to a gene: 4. The CDR3: CASSLEASGGSTDTQYF. The CDR3 DNA sequence: TGTGCCAGCAGCTTAGAGGCTAGCGGGGGAAGCACAGATACGCAGTATTTT.

V and J are TRBV20-1 and TRBJ1-2; D may be TRBD1 (5 bases). The CDR3 totals 12 residues. Germline values: CDR1 DFQATT, CDR2 SNEGSKA (reference sequence). The V gene lost 3 bases and the J gene lost 8 bases, with 13 bases spanning the gap. The CDR3 DNA follows: TGCAGTGCTAGTCAACAGGAGAACGGCTACACCTTC. This gives the protein CSASQQENGYTF.

The chain carries TRBV5-1 and TRBJ1-6, with D possibly TRBD1 on 6 matching bases. This CDR3 contains 17 residues. The germline CDR1 and CDR2 sequences are SGHRS and YFSETQ. Trimming took 0 bases from V and 7 from J, leaving 17 bases between them. CDR3 sequence (DNA): TGCGCCAGCAGCTTGGTAGGGGGACCCTCAGGGAATTCACCCCTCCACTTT. Translation gives CASSLVGGPSGNSPLHF. The entire variable domain, with the rest obtained from reference TRBV5-1 and TRBJ1-6, is as follows: KAGVTQTPRYLIKTRGQQVTLSCSPISGHRSVSWYQQTPGQGLQFLFEYFSETQRNKGNFPGRFSGRQFSNSRSEMNVSTLELGDSALYLCASSLVGGPSGNSPLHFGNGTRLTVT.

The V call is TRBV10-1, the J call TRBJ2-1; the match to TRBD2 covers 8 bases. CDR1 WNHNN and CDR2 SYGVQD come from the germline V gene (reference sequence). CDR3 length: 17 residues. V gave up 5 bases and J gave up 4 bases; unmatched junction bases: 13. The CDR3 here is CASSSQRGRQEYNEQFF. The CDR3 coding sequence is TGCGCCAGCAGTTCCCAGCGGGGGAGACAAGAGTACAATGAGCAGTTCTTC.

This chain links TRBV30 with TRBJ2-5; D is possibly TRBD1 (6 bases). Germline V lookup: CDR1 GTSNPN, CDR2 SVGIG (reference sequence). Between the trimmed V and J ends, which lost 2 bases and 4 bases, there was a span of 14 bases. The CDR3 consists of 14 residues. For the CDR3, the DNA is TGTGCCTGGAGTACACCCCTGGGGGCAGAGACCCAGTACTTC. This codes for CAWSTPLGAETQYF.

This chain joins TRBV6-4 and TRBJ1-1; TRBD1 matches 7 bases. This CDR3 has 14 residues. Germline V gives CDR1 MRHNA, CDR2 SNTAGT. Losses at the gene ends were 4 bases for V and 4 bases for J; bases not matched to a gene: 6. The CDR3 DNA reads as TGTGCCAGCAGTGCTGACAGGGCGGGCACTGAAGCTTTCTTT. Its translation: CASSADRAGTEAFF.

This clone appeared once. The gene calls are TRBV5-1 and TRBJ2-7; 8 nucleotides line up with TRBD2. The CDR3 has 13 residues. CDR1 and CDR2 from the germline V gene are SGHRS and YFSETQ. With V trimmed by 4 bases and J by 3 bases, 3 bases remained unmatched. In nucleotides, the CDR3 is TGCGCCAGCAGCCCTCGGGAGGGCTACGAGCAGTACTTC. Translating gives CASSPREGYEQYF.

This chain joins TRBV5-4 and TRBJ1-2; TRBD1 might be the D (6 bases). CDR3 size: 15 residues. Germline V gene data show CDR1 as SGHNT and CDR2 as YYREEE (reference sequence). The V and J ends lost 7 bases and 1 base respectively, with 17 bases between them. CDR3: CASFRGAQNNYGYTF. CDR3 in DNA: TGTGCCAGCTTTCGGGGGGCGCAGAATAACTATGGCTACACCTTC.